This passage covers 25 T cell receptor beta chains from one sample sequenced in a study of shared T cell receptors in the human thymus. Profiled with immunoSEQ multiplex PCR; TCRdb holds only in-frame clones, not every one. The sample shows 640,000 or so clones, around 87% of them seen only once. The same sample was also used in a study of human thymus T cells.

Sequencing was carried out using thymocytes. The receptors come from a boy in the first two years of life with a congenital heart defect.

The chain recombines TRBV4-3 with TRBJ2-7; 12 nucleotides line up with TRBD1. The germline gives CDR1 LGHNA, CDR2 YSLEER. The CDR3 covers 14 residues. V trimming: 4 bases; J trimming: 6 bases; junction bases outside the gene matches: 4. CDR3 in amino acids: CASSRDRGLGEQYF. CDR3 nucleotide sequence: TGCGCCAGCAGCCGGGACAGGGGGCTTGGCGAGCAGTACTTC.

The rearrangement links TRBV10-3 to TRBJ1-5, with TRBD1 matching over 8 bases. V lost 5 bases to trimming and J lost 4 bases; unmatched junction nucleotides: 7. The V gene's germline CDR1 is ENHRY and CDR2 SYGVKD. The CDR3 extends over 15 amino acids. The CDR3 spells CAISSRDRPNQPQHF. For the CDR3, the DNA is TGTGCCATCAGTTCTCGGGACAGGCCTAATCAGCCCCAGCATTTT.

The J gene is TRBJ2-2, the V gene TRBV6-5; 9 bases are a match to TRBD1. CDR1 is MNHEY and CDR2 is SVGAGI in the germline V gene. There are 15 residues in the CDR3. V shed 6 bases and J 5 bases; nucleotides not matched to a gene: 7. Here the CDR3 DNA reads TGTGCCAGCAGACATCCGGGACAGGGAACCGGGGAGCTGTTTTTT. Amino acid sequence: CASRHPGQGTGELFF.

The V call is TRBV28, the J call TRBJ2-2, with D possibly being TRBD2 (6 bases). Between the trimmed V and J ends, which lost 8 bases and 2 bases, there was a span of 15 bases. The V gene's germline CDR1 is MDHEN and CDR2 SYDVKM. This CDR3 has 15 amino acids. In DNA, the CDR3 is TGTGCCAGCTGTCGACCGGGACTTAACACCGGGGAGCTGTTTTTT. It encodes CASCRPGLNTGELFF.

The rearrangement uses TRBV30 and TRBJ1-1, with D possibly matching TRBD1 (6 bases). This CDR3 comprises 19 residues. The V end lost 0 bases, the J end lost 0 bases, and 23 bases lay between the germline ends. The V gene's germline CDR1 is GTSNPN and CDR2 SVGIG (reference sequence). The CDR3, as DNA: TGTGCCTGGAGTGTACTAGAGGGGGGGGAGAACAGAATGAACACTGAAGCTTTCTTT. As protein: CAWSVLEGGENRMNTEAFF.

The V and J genes are TRBV25-1 and TRBJ1-3; 8 nucleotides match TRBD1. The CDR3 extends over 15 amino acids. From germline, CDR1 is MGHDK and CDR2 SYGVNS. Trimming at V came to 6 bases and at J to 0 bases, leaving 4 bases not matched to a gene. Here the CDR3 reads CASSGQGGSGNTIYF. The CDR3 DNA reads TGTGCCAGCAGCGGACAGGGCGGCTCTGGAAACACCATATATTTT.

The J gene is TRBJ2-5, the V gene TRBV25-1; a weak D match, TRBD2 (6 bases). CDR1 is MGHDK, CDR2 SYGVNS, per germline. V was shortened by 6 bases and J by 5 bases, with 19 bases between the two germline ends. This CDR3 is 15 amino acids long. The CDR3 loop reads CASSPGTAGKETQYF. The CDR3 DNA reads as TGTGCCAGCAGCCCTGGGACTGCCGGCAAGGAGACCCAGTACTTC.

The chain employs TRBV18 and TRBJ1-3; possibly TRBD1 for D (5 bases). The CDR3 spans 19 residues. The V end lost 6 bases, the J end lost 0 bases, and 24 bases lay between the germline ends. CDR1 and CDR2 from the germline V gene are KGHSH and LQKENI. The CDR3 nucleotides are TGTGCCAGCTCGCCCGGATACCGGGCGGGGGGGTCCTCTGGAAACACCATATATTTT. Residues: CASSPGYRAGGSSGNTIYF.

The chain recombines TRBV6-6 with TRBJ1-5, with D unresolved. From germline, CDR1 is MNHNY and CDR2 SVGAGI (reference sequence). The length of the CDR3 is 12 residues. V was clipped by 4 bases and J by 7 bases, with 8 bases between them. The CDR3 DNA sequence: TGTGCCAGCAGTTCCGGGAACCAGCCCCAGCATTTT. This encodes CASSSGNQPQHF.

This clone was observed once. As DNA, the CDR3 is TGTGCCAGCAGCTTCTTTGGGGCGGATGGTCGGTTCTTC. Translated, it gives CASSFFGADGRFF. This chain joins TRBV13 and TRBJ2-1, with D perhaps matching TRBD1 (5 bases). Germline V gene data show CDR1 as PRHDT and CDR2 as FYEKMQ (reference sequence). The CDR3 contains 13 residues. V lost 3 bases and J 15 bases, leaving 18 bases between the germline ends.

This clone is a singleton in its sample. This chain joins TRBV9 and TRBJ2-1, with 7 bases matching TRBD2. Germline V CDR1 and CDR2: SGDLS, YYNGEE. Trimming took 0 bases from V and 8 from J; bases not matched to a gene: 8. The CDR3 totals 15 residues. CDR3: CASSVDGGSIDEQFF. CDR3 nucleotide sequence: TGTGCCAGCAGCGTAGACGGCGGGAGTATCGATGAGCAGTTCTTC. Full variable domain (rest looked up from reference TRBV9 and TRBJ2-1): DSGVTQTPKHLITATGQRVTLRCSPRSGDLSVYWYQQSLDQGLQFLIQYYNGEERAKGNILERFSAQQFPDLHSELNLSSLELGDSALYFCASSVDGGSIDEQFFGPGTRLTVL.

This clone occurred once. The chain combines TRBV27 with TRBJ1-3; 7 bases are shared with TRBD1. Germline lookup yields CDR1 MNHEY and CDR2 SMNVEV (reference sequence). Trimming removed 5 bases from V and 1 base from J; junction bases left unmatched: 11. This CDR3 has 17 residues. CDR3 coding DNA: TGTGCCAGCAGTCCTGGGACAGTGTCCCATTCTGGAAACACCATATATTTT. This translates into CASSPGTVSHSGNTIYF.

This rearrangement joins TRBV6-1 to TRBJ1-1; 7 nucleotides match TRBD1. The CDR3 contains 11 residues. With V trimmed by 5 bases and J by 8 bases, 2 bases remained unmatched. Germline CDR1 reads MNHNS; CDR2 reads SASEGT. CDR3 sequence (DNA): TGTGCCAGCAGTCCAGGGGGAGAAGCTTTCTTT. Protein product: CASSPGGEAFF.

With respect to this clone: Other nucleotide sequences from this sample produce the same CDR3. CDR3 nucleotides: TGTGCCAGCAGCGTAGCTGGGAGGTCCTACAATGAGCAGTTCTTC. Translation: CASSVAGRSYNEQFF. The chain recombines TRBV9 with TRBJ2-1; possibly TRBD2 for D (6 bases). This CDR3 has 15 residues. Germline CDR1 and CDR2: SGDLS and YYNGEE. Trimming removed 0 bases at V and 1 base at J, with 8 bases between.

V gene TRBV9 combines with J gene TRBJ1-6, with D perhaps matching TRBD1 (5 bases). Germline CDR1 reads SGDLS; CDR2 reads YYNGEE. The CDR3 runs 15 residues. The ends were cut back, 4 bases at V and 1 base at J, with 9 bases in the middle. The CDR3 DNA is TGTGCCAGCAGCACAGGTAAATCCTATAATTCACCCCTCCACTTT. Its protein is CASSTGKSYNSPLHF.

The genes are TRBV4-3 and TRBJ2-3; 8 bases are a match to TRBD2. The CDR3 consists of 16 residues. The junction had 5 bases not matched to a gene; V was cut back by 3 bases and J by 0 bases. Germline CDR1 is LGHNA and CDR2 is YSLEER. CDR3 sequence: CASSHTGGGSTDTQYF. In DNA form, the CDR3 reads TGCGCCAGCAGCCATACCGGGGGGGGGAGCACAGATACGCAGTATTTT.

V and J are TRBV5-1 and TRBJ2-3; 13 nucleotides match TRBD2. The CDR3 runs to 16 residues. The V gene end was trimmed by 1 base and the J gene end by 5 bases; junction bases not matched to a gene: 4. CDR1 and CDR2 from the germline V gene are SGHRS and YFSETQ. The CDR3 DNA reads as TGCGCCAGCAGCTTGACTAGCGGGAGGGCCGGAGATACGCAGTATTTT. The encoded protein is CASSLTSGRAGDTQYF. Drawing the rest from reference TRBV5-1 and TRBJ2-3, the complete variable domain is KAGVTQTPRYLIKTRGQQVTLSCSPISGHRSVSWYQQTPGQGLQFLFEYFSETQRNKGNFPGRFSGRQFSNSRSEMNVSTLELGDSALYLCASSLTSGRAGDTQYFGPGTRLTVL.

V usage is TRBV6-5 and J usage is TRBJ1-5; D call uncertain. CDR3 length: 15 amino acids. Per germline, CDR1 MNHEY and CDR2 SVGAGI. V lost 6 bases, J lost 0 bases, and 12 bases lay in between. The CDR3 DNA sequence: TGTGCCAGCAGCCCGTCCACTTATAGCAATCAGCCCCAGCATTTT. Translation: CASSPSTYSNQPQHF.

V and J are TRBV6-5 and TRBJ1-5; D is perhaps TRBD1 (6 bases). Germline lookup yields CDR1 MNHEY and CDR2 SVGAGI. The CDR3 runs to 14 residues. V lost 5 bases, J lost 5 bases, and 13 bases lay in between. CDR3 DNA: TGTGCCAGCAGTGAACAGGGTCGCCATCAGCCCCAGCATTTT. Protein sequence: CASSEQGRHQPQHF.

The chain is built from TRBV11-2 and TRBJ1-2, with unresolved D. V lost 5 bases and J lost 6, with 25 bases in between. CDR3 size: 17 residues. Germline V gene sequence: CDR1 SGHAT, CDR2 FQNNGV. CDR3: CASSPNGEVEAANGYTF. DNA of the CDR3: TGTGCCAGCAGCCCCAACGGGGAGGTAGAGGCGGCTAATGGCTACACCTTC.

This clone was observed a few times. The gene calls are TRBV18 and TRBJ1-5; weak D call: TRBD1 (5 bases). The CDR3 is made up of 16 amino acids. The germline V and J ends were trimmed by 0 bases and 2 bases, with 11 bases remaining between them. Germline V gene lookup returns CDR1 KGHSH and CDR2 LQKENI. The CDR3 DNA reads TGTGCCAGCTCACCACCCGACAGCCTAGGCAATCAGCCCCAGCATTTT. Protein sequence: CASSPPDSLGNQPQHF. The variable domain in full, with the rest retrieved from reference TRBV18 and TRBJ1-5, is NAGVMQNPRHLVRRRGQEARLRCSPMKGHSHVYWYRQLPEEGLKFMVYLQKENIIDESGMPKERFSAEFPKEGPSILRIQQVVRGDSAAYFCASSPPDSLGNQPQHFGDGTRLSIL.

A single count supports this clone. This rearrangement joins TRBV19 to TRBJ2-1; TRBD2 matches 7 bases. CDR3 size: 14 residues. Unmatched junction bases numbered 6, after V lost 2 bases and J lost 8 bases. In germline, CDR1 is LNHDA, CDR2 SQIVND (reference sequence). CDR3 loop: CASSIFQGGDEQFF. The DNA for the CDR3 is TGTGCCAGTAGTATATTTCAGGGAGGGGATGAGCAGTTCTTC.

The chain couples TRBV7-2 to TRBJ2-3, with 7 bases matching TRBD2. The CDR3 has 21 residues. CDR1 SGHTA and CDR2 FQGNSA come from the germline V gene. V shed 0 bases and J 0 bases; nucleotides not matched to a gene: 18. The CDR3 region is CASSLAGEETSPDSSTDTQYF. CDR3 nucleotide sequence: TGTGCCAGCAGCTTAGCGGGGGAGGAGACTAGCCCTGATTCTAGCACAGATACGCAGTATTTT.

The V gene is TRBV18, the J gene TRBJ1-2; D gene unclear. In germline, CDR1 is KGHSH, CDR2 LQKENI. CDR3 length: 14 amino acids. The V end was cut by 5 bases, the J end by 4 bases, with 14 bases between. CDR3 nucleotide sequence: TGTGCCAGCTCAGACGACATAAAGCCCTATGGCTACACCTTC. It encodes CASSDDIKPYGYTF.

The chain employs TRBV9 and TRBJ2-3; perhaps TRBD2 as D (6 bases). The CDR3 spans 15 residues. The germline gives CDR1 SGDLS, CDR2 YYNGEE. The V gene lost 4 bases and the J gene lost 5 bases, with 17 bases spanning the gap. As DNA, the CDR3 is TGTGCCAGCAGCCCCACGGGACTCCATATAGATACGCAGTATTTT. Amino acids: CASSPTGLHIDTQYF.